A single sample gave rise to the 2 T cell receptor beta chains below, sequenced in a study of T-cell reconstitution after alpha-beta-depleted transplantation in children (dated by TCRdb to 2015 to 2016). The method was PCR. Sequenced using an Illumina HiSeq 2500. To normalize quantification of the TCRbeta repertoire, the TCR libraries were built with molecular barcoding that relied on unique molecular identifiers. TCRdb reran the public reads through fastp at Q25 and MiXCR, keeping productive beta chains. For every CDR3 protein sequence, its rows merge into one entry that carries the most common genes and DNA. This sample gives 250,000 to 350,000 distinct CDR3 sequences in total; 9.9% of them show up just once. 10% of the sample lies in the top ten. The material sequenced was PBMCs from the stem cell graft donor, taken from the stem cell graft. The receptors stem from a human donor who donated a stem cell graft to a child with SCID.

The chain combines TRBV2 with TRBJ2-7; weak D call: TRBD2 (6 bases). Germline CDR1 and CDR2: SNHLY and FYNNEI. The CDR3 is 14 residues long. V shed 6 bases and J shed 6 bases, with 18 bases lying between them. CDR3 sequence reads: CASREPGLFLEQYF. The CDR3 nucleotides are TGTGCCAGCAGGGAACCGGGACTTTTTCTCGAGCAGTACTTC.

About this clonotype itself: A much larger clone sits a single nucleotide away, making a read error possible. This rearrangement joins TRBV6-2 or TRBV6-3 to TRBJ2-1; 11 positions match TRBD2. CDR3 length equals 16 residues. Losses at the gene ends were 6 bases for V and 9 bases for J; bases not matched to a gene: 13. Per germline, CDR1 MNHEY and CDR2 SVGEGT. CDR3 DNA sequence: TGTGCCAGCAGCCGCGAAGCTAGCGGGGGGAACATTGAGCAGTTCTTC. Its translation: CASSREASGGNIEQFF.